This TCR beta chain was captured by sequencing in a study of cytomegalovirus exposure and HLA in healthy donors. From germline, CDR1 is SGHTA and CDR2 FQGTGA. The CDR3 runs to 15 residues. J was trimmed by 10 bases and V by 2 bases; bases with no gene match: 3. 60 Vbeta and 13 Jbeta primers were used in PCR. Libraries were prepared by immunoSEQ multiplex PCR; TCRdb keeps only in-frame clonotypes and omits some of them. The sample shows roughly 190,000 clones, roughly 80% of them seen only once. The clonotype comes from a young woman in good health and CMV-seronegative. What was sequenced was PBMCs. The chain has TRBV7-3 and TRBJ2-4, with TRBD2 matching over 15 bases. The CDR3 coding sequence is TGTGCCAGCAGCTTAGGGGGACTAGCGGGAGGTATTCAGTACTTC. Encoded protein: CASSLGGLAGGIQYF.